This T cell receptor (beta chain) was recovered during a study of patients and donors after allogeneic stem cell transplantation. CDR3 length: 17 amino acids. Germline loops: CDR1 SQVTM, CDR2 ANQGSEA. Germline trimming cut 5 bases from V and 0 bases from J; bases unmatched to any gene: 10. This clonotype occurred a few times. One entry per CDR3 protein, called by TCRdb with MiXCR from the RT-PCR reads. The data hold approximately 140,000 distinct CDR3 sequences, with 30% to 45% observed a single time. The sample taken for sequencing was blood, either unsorted or a sorted T cell fraction (not recorded which). This TCR was sampled from a human donor who was either an allogeneic HSCT recipient or a stem cell or donor lymphocyte infusion donor (not recorded which). It is not recorded whose cells these are; they may come from a transplant donor. V is TRBV29-1 and J is TRBJ1-2, with 12 bases aligning to TRBD1. The CDR3 coding sequence is TGCAGCGTTCCCTACGGGGGACAGGGGGCGTCTAACTATGGCTACACCTTC. Amino acid sequence: CSVPYGGQGASNYGYTF.